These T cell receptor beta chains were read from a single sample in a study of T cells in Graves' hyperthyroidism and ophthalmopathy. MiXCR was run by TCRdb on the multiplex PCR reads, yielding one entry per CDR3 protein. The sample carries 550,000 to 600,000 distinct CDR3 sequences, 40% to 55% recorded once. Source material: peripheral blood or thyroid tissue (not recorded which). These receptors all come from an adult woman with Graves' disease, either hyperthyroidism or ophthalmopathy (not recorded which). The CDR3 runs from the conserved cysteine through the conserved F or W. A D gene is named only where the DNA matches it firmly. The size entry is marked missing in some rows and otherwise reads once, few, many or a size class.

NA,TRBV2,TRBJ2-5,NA,CASSGGFQTQYF,TGTGCCAGCAGTGGCGGGTTCCAGACCCAGTACTTC
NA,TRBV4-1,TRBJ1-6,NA,CASSPPGGGSSYNSPLHF,TGCGCCAGCAGCCCCCCGGGAGGAGGGAGCTCCTATAATTCACCCCTCCACTTT
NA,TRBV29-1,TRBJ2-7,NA,CSYNYEQYF,TGCAGCTACAACTACGAGCAGTACTTC
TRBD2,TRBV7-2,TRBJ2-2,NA,CASSLRLAGALWTEELFF,TGTGCCAGCAGCTTAAGACTAGCGGGGGCCCTGTGGACCGAGGAGCTGTTTTTT
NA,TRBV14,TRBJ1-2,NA,CASSQRGWTNYGYTF,TGTGCCAGCAGCCAGAGGGGATGGACTAACTATGGCTACACCTTC
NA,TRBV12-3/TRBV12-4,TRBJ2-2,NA,CASSLEGILTGELFF,TGTGCCAGCAGCTTAGAGGGGATTCTGACCGGGGAGCTGTTTTTT
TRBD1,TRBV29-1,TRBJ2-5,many,CSVLTGQAGRGTQYF,TGCAGCGTTCTGACTGGACAGGCGGGTAGGGGGACCCAGTACTTC
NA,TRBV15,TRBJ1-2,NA,CATSRDFQGYTF,TGTGCCACCAGCAGAGATTTTCAGGGCTACACCTTC
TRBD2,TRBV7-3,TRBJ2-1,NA,CASSQLAGDHTEQFF,TGTGCCAGCAGTCAACTAGCGGGAGACCATACTGAGCAGTTCTTC
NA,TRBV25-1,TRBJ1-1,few,CASSRLPNTEAFF,TGTGCCAGCAGCAGGTTGCCGAACACTGAAGCTTTCTTT
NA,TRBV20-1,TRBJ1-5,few,CSASPRGQPQHF,TGCAGTGCTAGCCCCAGAGGTCAGCCCCAGCATTTT
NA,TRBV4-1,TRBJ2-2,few,CASSQPRTNTGELFF,TGCGCCAGCAGCCAACCGAGAACGAACACCGGGGAGCTGTTTTTT
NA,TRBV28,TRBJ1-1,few,CASSTPGRTEAFF,TGTGCCAGCAGTACGCCGGGGAGGACTGAAGCTTTCTTT
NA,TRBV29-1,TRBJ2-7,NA,CSVETWYEQYF,TGCAGCGTTGAAACGTGGTACGAGCAGTACTTC
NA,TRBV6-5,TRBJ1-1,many,CASSYLPVTAENTEAFF,TGTGCCAGCAGTTACCTTCCAGTGACAGCCGAGAACACTGAAGCTTTCTTT
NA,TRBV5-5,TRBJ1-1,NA,CASSLHVLVSEAFF,TGTGCCAGCAGTCTCCATGTCCTCGTCTCTGAAGCTTTCTTT
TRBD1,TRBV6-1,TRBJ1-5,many,CASRNRGTQPQHF,TGTGCCAGCCGAAACAGGGGAACACAGCCCCAGCATTTT
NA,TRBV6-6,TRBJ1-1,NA,CAISFWFSDTEAFF,TGTGCCATCAGTTTTTGGTTCTCGGACACTGAAGCTTTCTTT
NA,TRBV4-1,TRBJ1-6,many,CASSQSDSLRSPLHF,TGCGCCAGCAGCCAATCGGACAGCCTAAGGTCACCCCTCCACTTT
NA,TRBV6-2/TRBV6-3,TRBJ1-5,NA,CASHTQGLGQPQHF,TGTGCCAGCCACACTCAGGGTCTGGGGCAGCCCCAGCATTTT
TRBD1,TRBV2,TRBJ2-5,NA,CASRKSGQGNQPQYF,TGTGCCAGCAGAAAATCAGGACAGGGCAATCAGCCCCAGTACTTC
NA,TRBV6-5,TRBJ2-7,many,CASSLSDGILWEQYF,TGTGCCAGCAGTCTTTCCGACGGGATCCTATGGGAGCAGTACTTC
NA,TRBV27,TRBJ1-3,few,CASTPASGNTIYF,TGTGCCAGCACTCCAGCCTCTGGAAACACCATATATTTT
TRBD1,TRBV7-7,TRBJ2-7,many,CASSTGTAYEQYF,TGTGCCAGCAGCACCGGGACAGCCTACGAGCAGTACTTC
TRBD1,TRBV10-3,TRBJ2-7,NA,CAISVDREQQYF,TGTGCCATCAGTGTGGACAGGGAGCAGCAGTACTTC
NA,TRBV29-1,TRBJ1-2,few,CSVVGTSHGYTF,TGCAGCGTTGTGGGAACTTCCCATGGCTACACCTTC
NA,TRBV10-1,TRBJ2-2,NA,CASSSRSINTGELFF,TGCGCCAGCAGTTCCCGCAGCATAAACACCGGGGAGCTGTTTTTT
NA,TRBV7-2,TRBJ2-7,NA,CASSTPGVPYEQYF,TGTGCCAGCAGCACCCCGGGGGTGCCCTACGAGCAGTACTTC
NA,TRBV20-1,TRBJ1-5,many,CSARGSWGTRQPQHF,TGCAGTGCTAGAGGGTCGTGGGGAACGCGGCAGCCCCAGCATTTT
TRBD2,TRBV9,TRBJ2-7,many,CASSAASSGIYEQYF,TGTGCCAGCAGCGCTGCCTCTAGCGGGATCTACGAGCAGTACTTC
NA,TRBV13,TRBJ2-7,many,CASSLELRDEQYF,TGTGCCAGCAGCTTAGAGTTAAGGGACGAGCAGTACTTC
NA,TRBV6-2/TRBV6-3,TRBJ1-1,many,CASSYGARAGTEAFF,TGTGCCAGCAGTTACGGGGCGCGGGCGGGCACTGAAGCTTTCTTT
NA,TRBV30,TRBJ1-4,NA,CAWSAQGLNNEKLFF,TGTGCCTGGAGTGCACAGGGCCTTAACAATGAAAAACTGTTTTTT